Listed here is a single TCR beta chain. The antigen is not known. This specimen comes from a study of memory CD4+ T cells and cytomegalovirus serostatus. Overall study findings and caveats: The CMV-associated TCR signature appears largely within the CD4+ memory repertoire. A US-trained random forest predicted CMV serostatus with median AUC around 0.91.

Trimming left V 7 bases short and J 1 base short, with 10 bases between. Germline V CDR1 and CDR2: SGHRS, YFSETQ. The CDR3 sequence is 13 residues long. Using immunoSEQ multiplex PCR, the repertoire was profiled, and TCRdb retains in-frame clones only, with some absent. Here the sample spans over 75,000 clones, 80% being singletons. Single viable CD3+CD4+CD8-CD45RO+ cells were sorted as the memory CD4+ T cells. The sample taken for sequencing was memory CD4+ T cells from blood. The TCR was taken from an adult in good health and CMV-seropositive. This sequence joins TRBV5-1 and TRBJ2-3; no clear D. The DNA for the CDR3 is TGCGCCAGCTACCCTAGGGGCACAGATACGCAGTATTTT. Its translation: CASYPRGTDTQYF.